This TCR beta chain came from a study of T-cell reconstitution after alpha-beta-depleted transplantation in children. This clonotype was seen repeatedly, ten times or more. Preparation of the TCRbeta library was carried out with unique molecular identifiers. TCRdb ran MiXCR on the PCR reads and lists one entry per CDR3 protein. The table has 490,000 or so distinct CDR3 sequences, roughly a tenth seen once; the top ten hold around 2%. Germline V lookup: CDR1 DFQATT, CDR2 SNEGSKA (reference sequence). Losses at the gene ends were 2 bases for V and 4 bases for J; bases not matched to a gene: 6. CDR3 length: 14 residues.

This TCR was recovered from a child aged 2 to 10 with inherited bone marrow failure, due to receive a stem cell transplant. This rearrangement joins TRBV20-1 to TRBJ2-3; 7 nucleotides match TRBD2. Material: PBMCs, obtained before TCRalphabeta/CD19-depleted stem cell transplant. DNA for the CDR3: TGCAGTGCTAGACGCCCTAGCGGAGCAGATACGCAGTATTTT. Amino acid sequence: CSARRPSGADTQYF.